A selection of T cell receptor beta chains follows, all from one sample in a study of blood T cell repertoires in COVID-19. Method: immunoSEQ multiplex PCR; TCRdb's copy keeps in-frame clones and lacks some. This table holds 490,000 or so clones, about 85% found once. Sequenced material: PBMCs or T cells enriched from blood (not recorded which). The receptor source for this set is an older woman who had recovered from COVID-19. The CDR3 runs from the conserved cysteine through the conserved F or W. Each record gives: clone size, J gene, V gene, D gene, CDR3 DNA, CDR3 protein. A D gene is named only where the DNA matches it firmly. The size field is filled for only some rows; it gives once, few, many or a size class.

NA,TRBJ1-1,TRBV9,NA,TGTGCCAGCAGCCCCGGACAGAACACTGAAGCTTTCTTT,CASSPGQNTEAFF
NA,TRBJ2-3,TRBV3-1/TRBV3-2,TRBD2,TGTGCCAGCAGCCATGGGACTAGCCGAACCACAGATACGCAGTATTTT,CASSHGTSRTTDTQYF
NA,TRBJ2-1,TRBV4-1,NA,TGCGCCAGCAGCCAAGATCGAGGGTCCCACAATGAGCAGTTCTTC,CASSQDRGSHNEQFF
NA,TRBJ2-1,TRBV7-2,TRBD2,TGTGCCAGCAGCTTAGACCTCATAGCGGGGGGTCCTTACAATGAGCAGTTCTTC,CASSLDLIAGGPYNEQFF
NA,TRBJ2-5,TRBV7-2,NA,TGTGCCAGCAGCCTTACCCGGCAGGACCAAGAGACCCAGTACTTC,CASSLTRQDQETQYF
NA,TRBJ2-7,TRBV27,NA,TGTGCCAGCAGTTTAAAGGGGGTTGATTACGAGCAGTACTTC,CASSLKGVDYEQYF
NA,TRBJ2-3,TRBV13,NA,TGTGCCAGCAGCCAGAATGTAGATACGCAGTATTTT,CASSQNVDTQYF
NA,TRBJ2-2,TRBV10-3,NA,TGTGCCATCGGCCGGACAGAGAACACCGGGGAGCTGTTTTTT,CAIGRTENTGELFF
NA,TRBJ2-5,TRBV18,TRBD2,TGTGCCAGCTCATACCTGGGACTAGCTTTCCCGGGCGAGTACCAAGAGACCCAGTACTTC,CASSYLGLAFPGEYQETQYF
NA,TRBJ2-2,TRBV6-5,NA,TGTGCCAGCAGGAGGGACTTTGACACCGGGGAGCTGTTTTTT,CASRRDFDTGELFF
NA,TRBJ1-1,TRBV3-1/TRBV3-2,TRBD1,TGTGCCAGCAGCCAAGGTTCGCAGGGGGGAGTTGGTGAAGCTTTCTTT,CASSQGSQGGVGEAFF
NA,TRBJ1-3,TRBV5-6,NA,TGTGCCAGCAGCTTGTCGGGCGGGCGAGGATCTGGAAACACCATATATTTT,CASSLSGGRGSGNTIYF
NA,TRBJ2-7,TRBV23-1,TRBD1,TGCGCCAGCAGTCAATATTCTAACAGGGGGCTTATCAACGAGCAGTACTTC,CASSQYSNRGLINEQYF
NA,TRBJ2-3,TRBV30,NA,TGTGCCTGGTCCGGGACTCGAAGCACAGATACGCAGTATTTT,CAWSGTRSTDTQYF
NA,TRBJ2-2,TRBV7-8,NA,TGTGCCAGCAGCTTATGGGCAGACAGGAACACCGGGGAGCTGTTTTTT,CASSLWADRNTGELFF
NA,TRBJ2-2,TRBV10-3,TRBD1,TGTGCCATCAGTGAGAGGGACAGGGACACCGGGGAGCTGTTTTTT,CAISERDRDTGELFF
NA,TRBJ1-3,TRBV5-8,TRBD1,TGTGCCAGCAGCCGGGACAGGGGGCTCGGAAACACCATATATTTT,CASSRDRGLGNTIYF
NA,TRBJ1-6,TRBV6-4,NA,TGTGCCAGCAGTGTCCAGGGTGGTAATTCACCCCTCCACTTT,CASSVQGGNSPLHF
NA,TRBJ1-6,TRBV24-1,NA,TGTGCCACCAGTGGCAACAGGGAGGGTTCACCCCTCCACTTT,CATSGNREGSPLHF
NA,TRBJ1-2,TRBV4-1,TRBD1,TGCGCCAGCAGCCCCCAGGACAGGGGTGGCTACACCTTC,CASSPQDRGGYTF
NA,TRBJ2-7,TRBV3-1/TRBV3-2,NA,TGTGCCAGCAGCCAGTTTGGTAGCGGTTACGAGCAGTACTTC,CASSQFGSGYEQYF
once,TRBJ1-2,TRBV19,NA,TGTGCCAGTAGTTGGGACGGGGGGCTGAGTTTGAACTATGGCTACACCTTC,CASSWDGGLSLNYGYTF
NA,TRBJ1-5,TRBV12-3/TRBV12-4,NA,TGTGCCAGCAGTTCCAGGGGCTATCAGCCCCAGCATTTT,CASSSRGYQPQHF
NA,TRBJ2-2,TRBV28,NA,TGTGCCAGCAGTACATTGGGGGCGGGCGGAAGCGGGGAGCTGTTTTTT,CASSTLGAGGSGELFF
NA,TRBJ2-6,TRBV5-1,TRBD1,TGCGCCAGCAATCAACAGGGGTTCGGGGCCAACGTCCTGACTTTC,CASNQQGFGANVLTF
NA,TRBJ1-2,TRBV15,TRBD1,TGTGCCACCAGCTTGGGGACAGGGGGCAGTAACTATGGCTACACCTTC,CATSLGTGGSNYGYTF
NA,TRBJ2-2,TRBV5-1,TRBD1,TGCGCCAGCAGCCCGACAGGGTCCGGCACCGGGGAGCTGTTTTTT,CASSPTGSGTGELFF
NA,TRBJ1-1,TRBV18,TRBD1,TGTGCCAGCTCCCGAGACGACAGGGGGGGGACTGAAGCTTTCTTT,CASSRDDRGGTEAFF
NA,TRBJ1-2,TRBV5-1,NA,TGCGCCAGCAGCTTGGGGGCAGGGCCCCCCTATGGCTACACCTTC,CASSLGAGPPYGYTF
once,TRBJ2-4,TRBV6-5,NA,TGTGCCAGCAGGGTGGCCCTTCTGTTCAAAAACATTCAGTACTTC,CASRVALLFKNIQYF
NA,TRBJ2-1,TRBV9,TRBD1,TGTGCCAGCAATCAGGGGGCAGGTGAGCAGTTCTTC,CASNQGAGEQFF
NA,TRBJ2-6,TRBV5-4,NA,TGTGCCAGCAGCTTGAGCCTCTCTGGGGCCAACGTCCTGACTTTC,CASSLSLSGANVLTF
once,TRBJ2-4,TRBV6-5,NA,TGTGCCAGCAGTTTACGGGGTCTCAAAAACATTCAGTACTTC,CASSLRGLKNIQYF
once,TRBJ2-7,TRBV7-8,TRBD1,TGTGCCAGCAGCATTTTCCACGGGACAGGGTCCGTATACGAGCAGTACTTC,CASSIFHGTGSVYEQYF
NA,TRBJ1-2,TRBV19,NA,TGTGCCAGTAGTCCCGGGGATATCCAAGGCTACACCTTC,CASSPGDIQGYTF
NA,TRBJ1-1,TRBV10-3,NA,TGTGCCATCAGTGTCGGGGACATAACTGAAGCTTTCTTT,CAISVGDITEAFF
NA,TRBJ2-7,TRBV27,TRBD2,TGTGCCAGCAGTCTCACAAGGACTAGCGGGGGCTTTGAGCAGTACTTC,CASSLTRTSGGFEQYF
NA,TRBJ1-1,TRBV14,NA,TGTGCCAGCAGCCTTTATGAAGGGAGTTTGAACACTGAAGCTTTCTTT,CASSLYEGSLNTEAFF
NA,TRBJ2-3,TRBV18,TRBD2,TGTGCCAGCTCACCGGGACTAGCGGGGGCGAGAGATACGCAGTATTTT,CASSPGLAGARDTQYF
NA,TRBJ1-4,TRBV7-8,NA,TGTGCCAGCAGCTTAGTATACAGGGCAAATGAAAAACTGTTTTTT,CASSLVYRANEKLFF
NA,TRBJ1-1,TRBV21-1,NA,TGTGCCAGCAGCCCTGGACGGGCGGGCACTGAAGCTTTCTTT,CASSPGRAGTEAFF
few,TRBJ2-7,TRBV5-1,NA,TGCGCCAGCAGCCCCACGGGAGTTACCTACGAGCAGTACTTC,CASSPTGVTYEQYF
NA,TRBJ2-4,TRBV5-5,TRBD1,TGTGCCAGCAGCCGAGGGACAGGGGGCGACGGAACCAAAAACATTCAGTACTTC,CASSRGTGGDGTKNIQYF
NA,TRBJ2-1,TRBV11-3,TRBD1,TGTGCCAGCAGCTTAGATGGATGGACAGGGTCCTACAATGAGCAGTTCTTC,CASSLDGWTGSYNEQFF
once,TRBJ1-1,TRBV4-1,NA,TGCGCCAGCAGCCAGGCCAGATTGAACACTGAAGCTTTCTTT,CASSQARLNTEAFF
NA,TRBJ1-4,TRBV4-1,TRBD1,TGCGCCAGCAGCCCCCAGGGGGTTTTGGGTGAAAAACTGTTTTTT,CASSPQGVLGEKLFF
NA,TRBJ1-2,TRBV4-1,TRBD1,TGCGCCAGCAGCCAAGAGACAGGGGGCCGCTACACCTTC,CASSQETGGRYTF
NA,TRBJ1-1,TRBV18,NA,TGTGCCAGCTCACAGTCGGGTGGGAGTCGGACTGAAGCTTTCTTT,CASSQSGGSRTEAFF
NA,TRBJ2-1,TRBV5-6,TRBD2,TGTGCCAGCAGTCTCCCTAGCGGGGGGTCCTACAATGAGCAGTTCTTC,CASSLPSGGSYNEQFF
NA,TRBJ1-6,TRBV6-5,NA,TGTGCCAGCAGAAGACAGTATAATTCACCCCTCCACTTT,CASRRQYNSPLHF
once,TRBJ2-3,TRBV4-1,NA,TGCGCCAGCAGCCAAGATCGAACGGGGGGCACAGATACGCAGTATTTT,CASSQDRTGGTDTQYF
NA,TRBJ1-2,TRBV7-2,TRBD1,TGTGCCAGCAGTTACCCGGGACAGGCGGCTGGTGGCTACACCTTC,CASSYPGQAAGGYTF
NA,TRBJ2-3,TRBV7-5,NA,TGTGCCAGAAGCCTAATTCGGATAGCGGGGCGCACAGATACGCAGTATTTT,CARSLIRIAGRTDTQYF
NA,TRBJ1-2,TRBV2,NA,TGTGCCAGCAGTGAACGGGGGACTCCTAACTATGGCTACACCTTC,CASSERGTPNYGYTF
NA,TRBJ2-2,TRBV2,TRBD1,TGTGCCAGCGTTTTAGGACAGGGTGCCGGGGAGCTGTTTTTT,CASVLGQGAGELFF
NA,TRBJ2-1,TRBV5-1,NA,TGCGCCAGCAGCTTGGGAGAGAGCTCCTACAATGAGCAGTTCTTC,CASSLGESSYNEQFF